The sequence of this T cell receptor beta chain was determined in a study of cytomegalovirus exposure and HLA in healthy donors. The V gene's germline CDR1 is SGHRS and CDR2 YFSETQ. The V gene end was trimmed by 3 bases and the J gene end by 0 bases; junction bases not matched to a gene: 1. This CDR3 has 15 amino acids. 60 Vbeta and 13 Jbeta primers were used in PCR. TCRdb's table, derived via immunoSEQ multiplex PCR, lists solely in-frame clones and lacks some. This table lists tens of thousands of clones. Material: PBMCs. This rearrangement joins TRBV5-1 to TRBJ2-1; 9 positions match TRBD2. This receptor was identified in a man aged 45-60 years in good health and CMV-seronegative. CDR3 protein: CASSYSGGSYNEQFF. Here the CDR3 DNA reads TGCGCCAGCAGCTATAGCGGGGGCTCCTACAATGAGCAGTTCTTC.